This T cell receptor (beta chain) was documented in a study of blood T cell repertoires in COVID-19. Study summary: Acute-phase and convalescent COVID-19 samples originated in the United States, Italy and Spain. The analysed material was cDNA or gDNA that came from T cells, B-cell-depleted T cells, or PBMCs.

Original processing methods: Estimated nucleated cell counts came from reference gene primer amplification. Profiling relied on immunoSEQ multiplex PCR, and the TCRdb table lists in-frame clones only, not all of them. For V, J and clone size, that table is used; D and trimming come from the DNA. This sample yields 60,000 to 85,000 clones, of which 88% are seen a single time; more than 1.5% belongs to the top ten. Trimming took off 2 bases at V and 0 bases at J, with 19 bases between the two ends. Looked up from germline, CDR1 is MNHEY and CDR2 is SVGEGT. The CDR3 is 18 amino acids. This TCR was sampled from a woman older than 75 with active or convalescent COVID-19. Material: peripheral blood. This chain joins TRBV6-2 or TRBV6-3 and TRBJ1-1; D perhaps matches TRBD1 (6 bases). DNA of the CDR3: TGTGCCAGCAGTTACCCTCCGGGACAAAATGGGTTGAACACTGAAGCTTTCTTT. This sequence encodes CASSYPPGQNGLNTEAFF.